Here is one TCR beta chain with its context. These data belong to a study of blood T cell repertoires in COVID-19. The CDR3 totals 14 residues. Germline V gene sequence: CDR1 SGHRS, CDR2 YFSETQ. The V end was cut by 3 bases, the J end by 2 bases, with 8 bases between. Using immunoSEQ multiplex PCR, the repertoire was profiled, and TCRdb retains in-frame clones only, with some absent. The data contain roughly 80,000 clones, over 70% of them singletons. The specimen sequenced was peripheral blood. This chain connects TRBV5-1 to TRBJ1-4; a possible D gene is TRBD1 (6 bases). The source of this sequence is a human donor in a cohort sampled during active COVID-19. DNA for the CDR3: TGCGCCAGCAGCTGGACAGTTACTAATGAAAAACTGTTTTTT. Amino acids: CASSWTVTNEKLFF.